Reported below is one T cell receptor beta chain. This sample is drawn from a study of blood T cell repertoires in COVID-19. Study at large: COVID-19 samples collected from the United States, Italy and Spain covered acute and convalescent phases.

Profiling relied on immunoSEQ multiplex PCR, and the TCRdb table lists in-frame clones only, not all of them. The table has hundreds of thousands of clones, approximately 82% seen once. The CDR3 has 17 amino acids. The V end lost 1 base, the J end lost 1 base, and 14 bases lay between the germline ends. Germline V gives CDR1 LGHNT, CDR2 FRNRAP. The chain recombines TRBV12-5 with TRBJ1-5; D possibly corresponds to TRBD1 (5 bases). This sequence was found in a woman of 80 years or more with acute or convalescent COVID-19. The sequencing input was peripheral blood. CDR3 sequence: CASGLGTWGGSNQPQHF. In DNA, the CDR3 is TGTGCTAGTGGTTTGGGGACGTGGGGGGGGAGCAATCAGCCCCAGCATTTT. The full variable domain, its missing parts supplied by reference TRBV12-5 and TRBJ1-5, is DARVTQTPRHKVTEMGQEVTMRCQPILGHNTVFWYRQTMMQGLELLAYFRNRAPLDDSGMPKDRFSAEMPDATLATLKIQPSEPRDSAVYFCASGLGTWGGSNQPQHFGDGTRLSIL.